The present entry profiles one TCR beta chain with its context. No antigen is known for it. The data were obtained in a study of T cells expressing NK-cell markers. In the study overall: Eight donors were sequenced, seven testing HCMV-seropositive and one testing seronegative.

The CDR3 extends over 15 amino acids. After re-calling the 5' RACE reads, TCRdb lists one entry per CDR3 protein, DNA absent. Its listing shows 500,000 to 700,000 distinct CDR3 sequences. Study-wide points: Where a few donors were concerned, these clonotypes also led the CD3+CD56-NKG2C+ fraction.

This receptor was identified in a man younger than 35 in good health. The sample was blood T cells: a sorted CD56 or NKG2C T cell subset, CD4+ or CD8+ T cells, or bulk PBMC T cells (not recorded which). This chain connects TRBV12-3 or TRBV12-4 to TRBJ2-1; as DNA is missing, the TRBD2 call by TCRdb cannot be tested. The CDR3: CASSLGTSGRAGQFF.